The TCR beta chain under discussion was sequenced for a study of T cell repertoires in cytomegalovirus infection. About the research overall: Public TCR beta signatures were indicative of both CMV infection and a matching HLA type.

Per the germline V gene, CDR1 is SGHTS and CDR2 is YDEGEE. The CDR3 is made up of 16 amino acids. Points from the study as a whole: Dominating the ex vivo response were TCR beta clonotypes that were CMV-specific and HLA-C-restricted. Adding up the frequency of public TCR beta families identified people who carried CMV plus the relevant HLA.

Turning to this clonotype: Antigen unknown. One end of the junction fails to match germline, which may point to a read error.

Via MiXCR, TCRdb re-called the reads, giving one row per CDR3 protein. The table has around 900,000 distinct CDR3 sequences, around 31% seen once. The receptor was isolated from a human donor in good health (CMV status not recorded). Some clones in this sample may be carry-over from other donors' samples. The chain carries TRBV5-8 and TRBJ2-1; the D is unclear. The sample in question was cultured CD8+ T cells from PBMCs, obtained from culture after CMV antigen stimulation. The CDR3 protein is CASNLTTLSSYNEQFF. The DNA of the CDR3 is TGTGCCAGCAACTTGACCACCCTGTCCTCCTACAATGAGCAGTTCTTC. The full variable domain, in which reference TRBV5-8 and TRBJ2-1 provide the parts outside the CDR3, is EAGVTQSPTHLIKTRGQQATLRCSPISGHTSVYWYQQALGLGLQFLLWYDEGEERNRGNFPPRFSGRQFPNYSSELNVNALELEDSALYLCASNLTTLSSYNEQFFGPGTRLTVL.